This TCR beta chain was recovered during a study of cytomegalovirus exposure and HLA in healthy donors. About this clone: What it binds is not known.

The PCR was carried out with 60 Vbeta primers and 13 Jbeta primers. Libraries were prepared by immunoSEQ multiplex PCR; TCRdb keeps only in-frame clonotypes and omits some of them. The table includes around 99,000 clones, approximately 81% detected once. Study results and limitations: A further, later analysis showed that HLA-associated TCR beta chains (compared with equally common others) were more clonally expanded. V segments that were indistinguishable, TRBV6-2 and TRBV6-3 among them, were omitted from analysis. Later, an analysis found that common viral pathogens appeared to be linked with several of the most significant clusters.

The CDR3 loop spans 14 amino acids. With 8 bases removed from V and 5 bases from J, the gap between germline ends came to 18 bases. Germline CDR1 is MNHEY and CDR2 is SVGAGI. The receptor's source is a woman in her 30s in good health and CMV-seronegative. Input material: PBMCs. The chain has TRBV6-5 and TRBJ1-2, with D perhaps TRBD1 (5 bases). The CDR3 bases are TGTGCCAGCGCTGCAGGGAGGACGGGATATGGCTACACCTTC. Its translation is CASAAGRTGYGYTF.